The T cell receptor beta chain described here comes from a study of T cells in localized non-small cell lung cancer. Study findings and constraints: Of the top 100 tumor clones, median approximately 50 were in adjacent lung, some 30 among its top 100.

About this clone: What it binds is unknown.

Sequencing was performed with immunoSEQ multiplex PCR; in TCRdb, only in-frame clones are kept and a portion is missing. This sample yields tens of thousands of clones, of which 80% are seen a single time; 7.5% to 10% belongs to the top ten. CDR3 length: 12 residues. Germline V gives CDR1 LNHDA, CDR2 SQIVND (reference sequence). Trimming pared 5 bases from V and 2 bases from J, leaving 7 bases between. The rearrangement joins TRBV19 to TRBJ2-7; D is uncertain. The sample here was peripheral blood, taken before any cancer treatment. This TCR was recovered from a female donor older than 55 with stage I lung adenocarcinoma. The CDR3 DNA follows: TGTGCCAGTAGTTCGGGCGCCTACGAGCAGTACTTC. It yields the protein CASSSGAYEQYF.